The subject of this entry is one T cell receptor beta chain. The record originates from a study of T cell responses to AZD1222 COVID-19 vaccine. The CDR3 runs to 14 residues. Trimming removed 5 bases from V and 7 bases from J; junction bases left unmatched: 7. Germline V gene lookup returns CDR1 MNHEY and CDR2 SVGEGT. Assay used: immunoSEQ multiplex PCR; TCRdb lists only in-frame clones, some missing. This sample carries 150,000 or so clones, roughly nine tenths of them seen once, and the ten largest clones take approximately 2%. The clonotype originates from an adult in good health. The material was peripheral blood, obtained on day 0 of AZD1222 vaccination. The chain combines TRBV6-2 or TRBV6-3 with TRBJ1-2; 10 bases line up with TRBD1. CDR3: CASSVTGTGVGYTF. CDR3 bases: TGTGCCAGCAGTGTCACCGGGACAGGGGTTGGCTACACCTTC.